This T cell receptor beta chain originates from a study of T cells in Graves' hyperthyroidism and ophthalmopathy. Study-level findings and limits: Ophthalmopathy was distinguished from stable hyperthyroidism by 13 V-J signatures.

Duration under 3 months, a NOSPECS grade of at least 4, and a Clinical Activity Score of at least 3 characterized the ophthalmopathy patients. In making diagnoses, clinical symptoms, serum thyroxine and TRAb, thyroid ultrasound and orbital computed tomography were all used. Each 10 ml fresh peripheral blood draw supplied the PBMCs. This clonotype came up many times. Its antigen remains unidentified. Regions amplified from RNA transcripts were the TCR beta CDR3 regions. Researchers ran a first-round RT-PCR on the TCR CDR3 using the HTBI primer set. Each CDR3 protein is one row after TCRdb ran MiXCR on the multiplex PCR reads. The repertoire consists of 530,000 or so distinct CDR3 sequences, with roughly 25% occurring once and the leading ten covering around 11%. V shed 6 bases and J shed 5 bases, with 10 bases lying between them. The CDR3 has 11 amino acids. The V gene's germline CDR1 is DFQATT and CDR2 SNEGSKA (reference sequence).

This clonotype was obtained from a woman aged 30 to 39 with Graves' ophthalmopathy. The sequenced sample consisted of blood. The chain recombines TRBV20-1 with TRBJ1-2, with D possibly matching TRBD1 (6 bases). CDR3 in DNA: TGCAGTGCGGGGGCGGGATATGGCTACACCTTC. Its protein is CSAGAGYGYTF.